This T cell receptor (beta chain) appears in the sequencing data of a study of cytomegalovirus exposure and HLA in healthy donors. Study-level findings and limits: Previously analyzed data showed that most TCR beta V segments were productive at a frequency of about 90% or about 30%.

Between the trimmed V and J ends, which lost 7 bases and 4 bases, there was a span of 23 bases. The length of the CDR3 is 16 residues. From germline, CDR1 is SGHRS and CDR2 YFSETQ. Details on this clone: Antigen: not known.

A multiplex PCR was run with 60 Vbeta primers and 13 Jbeta primers. Sequenced by immunoSEQ multiplex PCR; TCRdb stores in-frame clones only, minus some. In the table there are about 210,000 clones, roughly 73% of which are singletons. This clonotype was sampled from a boy aged 5-17 years in good health and CMV-seronegative. The sequencing input was PBMCs. This chain connects TRBV5-1 to TRBJ1-1; maybe TRBD1 (6 bases). Here the CDR3 reads CASEAILQGRTTEAFF. Here the CDR3 DNA reads TGCGCCAGCGAAGCCATTTTACAGGGTAGGACCACTGAAGCTTTCTTT.